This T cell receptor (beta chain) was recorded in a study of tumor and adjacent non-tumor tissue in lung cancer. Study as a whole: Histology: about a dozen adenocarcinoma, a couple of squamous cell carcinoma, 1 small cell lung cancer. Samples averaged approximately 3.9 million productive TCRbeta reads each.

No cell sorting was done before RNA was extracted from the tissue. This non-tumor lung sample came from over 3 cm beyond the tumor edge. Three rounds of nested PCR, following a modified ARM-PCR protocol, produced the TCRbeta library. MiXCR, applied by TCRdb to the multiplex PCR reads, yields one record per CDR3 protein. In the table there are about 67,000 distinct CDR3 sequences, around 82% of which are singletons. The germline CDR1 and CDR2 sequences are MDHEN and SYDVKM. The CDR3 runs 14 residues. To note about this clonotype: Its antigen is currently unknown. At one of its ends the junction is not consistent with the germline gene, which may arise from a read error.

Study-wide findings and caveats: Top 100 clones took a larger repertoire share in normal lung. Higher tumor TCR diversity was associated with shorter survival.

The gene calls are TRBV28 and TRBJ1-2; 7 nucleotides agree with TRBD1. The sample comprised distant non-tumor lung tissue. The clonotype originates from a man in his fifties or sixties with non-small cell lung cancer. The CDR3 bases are TGTGCCAGCAATTTAGCGACAGGGACCTGTGGCTACAGCTTC. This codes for CASNLATGTCGYSF.